This section outlines one T cell receptor (beta chain) sequence together with its context. Its antigen remains unidentified. No per-base quality is available; no much larger clone lies one base away. Looking up the germline V gene (reference sequence) yields CDR1 SGHNT and CDR2 YYREEE. From the cysteine through the phenylalanine, the CDR3 covers 13 amino acids. The CDR3 DNA has 39 bases and is translated from base 1. The V end loses 0 bases and the J end loses 2 bases, and a stretch of 6 bases separates them. Using the deep immunoSEQ assay, multiplex PCR amplified TCR CDR3 regions from genomic DNA. Extracted genomic DNA from each cell subset was spread evenly across all wells of several immunoSEQ 96-well plates, with each plate serving as a replicate. Each replicate PCR for sorted subsets received approximately 200 ng genomic DNA, equal to tens of thousands of T cell genomes. Purified libraries were quantified with a Qubit 3.0 fluorometer, sized on a Bioanalyzer 2100, and re-quantified with the KAPA Library Quantification kit. A separate single-read 150-cycle Illumina NextSeq 550 flow cell was used to sequence each immunoSEQ 96-well plate. Per the authors' processing: Because only junctional sequences without quality scores were contained in the immunoSEQ output, filtering matching that applied to full-length reads could not be performed. To assign V/J genes and CDR3, sequences were annotated using PyIR, a Python wrapper for IgBLAST v1.9, with IMGT germline references. Reads were filtered out if the reads had weak V/J assignments (E-value above 1e-6), no CDR3, stop codons, out-of-frame junctions, or ambiguous translated residues. V3J clonotypes were defined as sequences sharing an identical inferred V gene, J gene, and CDR3 amino acid sequence. Percentage overlap between repertoires was computed as shared unique clonotypes divided by the size of the smaller repertoire. RTK rarefaction, the Chao1 estimator, and Recon v2.1 estimates of unobserved clonotypes were used to assess repertoire richness. Generation probabilities were computed with OLGA for all TCRbeta clonotypes obtained by the gDNA method from several donors. Drawn from immuneACCESS, this table holds only the in-frame rearrangements with V and J called that TCRdb kept. Clones are partly lost; checked studies trace under half to an unresolved V gene and leave the rest unexplained. That table supplies the V and J calls and clone size; D and trimming were determined from the DNA. The sample table lists millions of clones, 95% of them with a count of one. The top ten hold around 0.13% of the sample.

These data come from a study of shared clonotypes between healthy human individuals (TCRdb year 2020). With respect to the entire study: A couple of women and a few men aged 18 to 49 years were included in the cohort. For each donor, CD4 naive and CD4 memory were each run on three plates, CD8 naive on two plates, and CD8 memory on one plate. Between about 0.8 and 9.5 billion PBMCs per donor were obtained by leukapheresis. To increase sequencing depth and limit assay-specific biases, TCR repertoire library preparation and sequencing were carried out by different laboratories using diverse techniques. To estimate repertoire size and how much clonotypes are shared between individuals, the study performed deep sequencing of blood TCR repertoires from roughly five healthy adults.

Donors were healthy HIV-negative adults with no recently reported acute infections or vaccinations. Every donor was a Caucasian adult residing in Nashville, Tennessee, USA. CD4+ T cells were enriched by magnetic negative selection, after which naive cells were positively selected on CD45RA and the negative fraction was taken as the memory subset. After blood collection by leukapheresis, PBMCs were isolated using Ficoll-Histopaque density gradient centrifugation and then cryopreserved in the vapor phase of liquid nitrogen. Purity and quantity of every magnetically sorted T cell population were checked by analytical flow cytometry. Each sorted fraction had its genomic DNA isolated and then quantified by UV absorbance on a Nanodrop 2000c. What the study reported, not specific to this receptor: Compared with non-shared clonotypes, the clonotypes found in all four sorted-subset donors had higher generation probabilities. Even with the large sequencing depth, rarefaction of the sorted-subset datasets indicated that sequencing was incomplete. Estimated clonotype richness was generally larger for naive than for memory subsets. Across a few donors, about 4.5% of naive CD4, roughly 3.5% of naive CD8, roughly 2.2% of memory CD4, and 0.4% of memory CD8 clonotypes were shared. Because the study included a small number of donors, the genetic and exposure-history diversity represented was limited. Pairwise subsampling led to the expectation that sequencing depth would affect the degree of clonotype sharing among donors. Sampling was restricted to blood, and TCR repertoires in tissue are likely to differ from TCR repertoires in blood.

This TCR came from a man in his late teens or twenties in good health. This receptor chain uses TRBV5-4 and TRBJ2-7; the D gene cannot be named for sure. Material for sequencing was naive CD4+ T cells sorted from blood. What the cell subset or site label conveys for this sample: CD45RA+ positively selected. The CDR3 protein is CASSLDGAYEQYF. The DNA sequence is TGTGCCAGCAGCTTGGACGGCGCCTACGAGCAGTACTTC.